The 27 T cell receptor beta chains below all came from one sample that was sequenced in a study of blood T cell dynamics during melanoma immunotherapy. Using immunoSEQ multiplex PCR, the repertoire was profiled, and TCRdb retains in-frame clones only, with some absent. The sample has about 10,000 clones; around 86% are singletons. As for time point: pre-treatment baseline. This specimen consisted of blood, obtained from a patient treated with checkpoint blockade. These receptors all stem from a human donor with melanoma.

The chain couples TRBV14 to TRBJ2-7, with D uncertain. Per germline, CDR1 SGHDN and CDR2 FVKESK. The CDR3 spans 13 residues. The V end lost 0 bases, the J end lost 6 bases, and 9 bases lay between the germline ends. CDR3 sequence: CASSQDAVSEQYF. The CDR3 coding sequence is TGTGCCAGCAGCCAAGATGCGGTTTCCGAGCAGTACTTC.

The rearrangement uses TRBV9 and TRBJ2-7, with D maybe TRBD1 (5 bases). The CDR3 covers 14 residues. Germline V CDR1 and CDR2: SGDLS, YYNGEE. Trimming pared 1 base from V and 5 bases from J, leaving 13 bases between. This chain's CDR3 is CASSVLDIIDEQYF. For the CDR3, the DNA is TGTGCCAGCAGCGTACTGGACATTATCGACGAGCAGTACTTC.

This clone was counted between two and nine times. V usage is TRBV18 and J usage is TRBJ1-1, with 9 bases fitting TRBD1. CDR1 is KGHSH, CDR2 LQKENI, per germline. The V gene end was trimmed by 3 bases and the J gene end by 5 bases; junction bases not matched to a gene: 4. The CDR3 totals 14 residues. The DNA for the CDR3 is TGTGCCAGCTCACCCGGGACAGGGATGACTGAAGCTTTCTTT. Protein: CASSPGTGMTEAFF.

This rearrangement joins TRBV19 to TRBJ2-2, with TRBD1 matching over 7 bases. The CDR3 has 16 amino acids. Trimming removed 7 bases from V and 1 base from J; junction bases left unmatched: 9. Germline V gene data show CDR1 as LNHDA and CDR2 as SQIVND (reference sequence). As DNA, the CDR3 is TGTGCCAGTACCCCTGTCGGACAGGAGAACACCGGGGAGCTGTTTTTT. Protein: CASTPVGQENTGELFF.

This chain links TRBV28 with TRBJ2-5; TRBD1 might be the D (5 bases). Trimming shortened V by 3 bases and J by 1 base, and 21 bases separated the two germline ends. This CDR3 is 18 amino acids long. Germline V CDR1 and CDR2: MDHEN, SYDVKM. DNA of the CDR3: TGTGCCAGCAGTTTCCGGGCCAGTAGAAATAGGGGCCAAGAGACCCAGTACTTC. Translated, it gives CASSFRASRNRGQETQYF. The full variable domain, in which reference TRBV28 and TRBJ2-5 provide the parts outside the CDR3, is DVKVTQSSRYLVKRTGEKVFLECVQDMDHENMFWYRQDPGLGLRLIYFSYDVKMKEKGDIPEGYSVSREKKERFSLILESASTNQTSMYLCASSFRASRNRGQETQYFGPGTRLLVL.

The V gene is TRBV19, the J gene TRBJ2-5; 9 bases fit TRBD1. Matching the DNA end better, TRBJ2-7 makes the J call doubtful. The CDR3 sequence is 16 residues long. CDR1 and CDR2 (germline): LNHDA, SQIVND (reference sequence). The CDR3 here is CASTPSGTGSSYEQYF. CDR3 sequence (DNA): TGTGCCAGTACCCCATCCGGGACAGGGAGCTCCTACGAGCAGTACTTC.

In regard to this clone: This specimen includes other DNA sequences encoding the same CDR3. This chain uses TRBV28 with TRBJ2-7, with a tentative D call TRBD1 (6 bases). The CDR3 has 14 residues. Trimming removed 5 bases from V and 4 bases from J, with 15 bases in between. The germline V gene has CDR1 MDHEN and CDR2 SYDVKM. CDR3 nucleotide sequence: TGTGCCAGCAGTCACTTAGACAGGCCGTACGAGCAGTACTTC. It specifies CASSHLDRPYEQYF. The full variable domain, its missing parts supplied by reference TRBV28 and TRBJ2-7, is DVKVTQSSRYLVKRTGEKVFLECVQDMDHENMFWYRQDPGLGLRLIYFSYDVKMKEKGDIPEGYSVSREKKERFSLILESASTNQTSMYLCASSHLDRPYEQYFGPGTRLTVT.

The rearrangement uses TRBV5-1 and TRBJ2-7; tentatively, D is TRBD1 (6 bases). The CDR3 has 16 amino acids. Deletions cut 4 bases from V and 1 base from J, with 18 bases between. Germline CDR1 reads SGHRS; CDR2 reads YFSETQ. For the CDR3, the DNA is TGCGCCAGCAGCGGAAAACAGGGCCCCACATCCTACGAGCAGTACTTC. It translates to CASSGKQGPTSYEQYF.

The chain employs TRBV4-3 and TRBJ2-2; possible D gene TRBD1, 6 bases. Germline CDR1 is LGHNA and CDR2 is YSLEER. CDR3 length equals 16 residues. The V end was cut by 4 bases, the J end by 3 bases, with 15 bases between. The DNA of the CDR3 is TGCGCCAGCAGCCCCAAACCAGGGGCGTACACCGGGGAGCTGTTTTTT. Translated: CASSPKPGAYTGELFF.

This clone was detected once. The CDR3 nucleotides read TGTGCCAGCAGCTTGGCCGGGACAGGGAGGCTCACAGATACGCAGTATTTT. The encoded protein is CASSLAGTGRLTDTQYF. V gene TRBV5-4 combines with J gene TRBJ2-3, with 9 bases fitting TRBD1. This CDR3 is built from 17 residues. The germline gives CDR1 SGHNT, CDR2 YYREEE (reference sequence). V was clipped by 0 bases and J by 2 bases; unmatched bases: 7.

V and J are TRBV27 and TRBJ2-3, with D unclear. The CDR3 sequence is 13 residues long. The germline V and J ends were trimmed by 6 bases and 2 bases, with 9 bases remaining between them. Germline V gene data show CDR1 as MNHEY and CDR2 as SMNVEV (reference sequence). The CDR3 DNA follows: TGTGCCAGCAGCACGACCTTCACAGATACGCAGTATTTT. Encoded protein: CASSTTFTDTQYF.

The chain recombines TRBV6-5 with TRBJ1-5, with 7 bases identical to TRBD1. With 4 bases clipped from V and 4 bases from J, the junction kept 4 bases outside the gene matches. This CDR3 comprises 14 residues. Looked up from germline, CDR1 is MNHEY and CDR2 is SVGAGI. For the CDR3, the DNA is TGTGCCAGCAGTTCGGGACAGAAAAATCAGCCCCAGCATTTT. It specifies CASSSGQKNQPQHF.

The chain uses TRBV6-1 and TRBJ2-4, with TRBD1 matching 7 bases. V dropped 2 bases and J dropped 1; count of bases not matched to a gene: 5. This CDR3 region has 16 residues. Per germline, CDR1 MNHNS and CDR2 SASEGT. This CDR3 is CASSENKGAAKNIQYF. In DNA form, the CDR3 reads TGTGCCAGCAGTGAAAATAAGGGGGCGGCCAAAAACATTCAGTACTTC.

The J gene is TRBJ2-5, the V gene TRBV5-5; 12 bases align to TRBD1. The CDR3 extends over 14 amino acids. Germline V CDR1 and CDR2: SGHKS, YYEKEE (reference sequence). V lost 3 bases, J lost 4 bases, and 1 base stayed unmatched. CDR3 DNA: TGTGCCAGCAGCTGGGGACAGGGGGCAGAGACCCAGTACTTC. It yields the protein CASSWGQGAETQYF.

This clone has only one observation. The chain has TRBV10-1 and TRBJ2-2; D remains unclear. V lost 6 bases and J 2 bases, leaving 10 bases between the germline ends. The CDR3 totals 14 residues. The germline CDR1 and CDR2 sequences are WNHNN and SYGVQD (reference sequence). CDR3 nucleotide sequence: TGCGCCAGCAGGGATCAATACAACACCGGGGAGCTGTTTTTT. Translating gives CASRDQYNTGELFF.

This chain connects TRBV29-1 to TRBJ2-3, with D possibly being TRBD2 (6 bases). Germline lookup yields CDR1 SQVTM and CDR2 ANQGSEA. The CDR3 covers 13 residues. Deletions cut 7 bases from V and 3 bases from J, with 14 bases between. CDR3 loop: CSASGLGTDTQYF. The DNA for the CDR3 is TGCAGCGCTTCGGGACTCGGAACAGATACGCAGTATTTT.

The chain couples TRBV10-3 to TRBJ2-2, with D possibly being TRBD2 (5 bases). Trimming removed 0 bases at V and 4 bases at J, with 15 bases between. Germline assignment: CDR1 ENHRY and CDR2 SYGVKD. The CDR3 is 17 residues long. CDR3 in amino acids: CAISESTLAGGTGELFF. DNA for the CDR3: TGTGCCATCAGTGAGTCGACCCTAGCCGGCGGCACCGGGGAGCTGTTTTTT.

The chain couples TRBV19 to TRBJ2-3; TRBD1 matches 7 bases. CDR1 and CDR2 (germline): LNHDA, SQIVND (reference sequence). The CDR3 extends over 15 amino acids. V gave up 7 bases and J gave up 9 bases; unmatched junction bases: 16. The CDR3 reads CASILTGESLGTQYF. DNA of the CDR3: TGTGCCAGTATCCTTACAGGGGAGTCATTGGGCACGCAGTATTTT.

This chain uses TRBV6-1 with TRBJ1-6; weak D call: TRBD1 (6 bases). The V end lost 0 bases, the J end lost 14 bases, and 17 bases lay between the germline ends. The CDR3 extends over 15 amino acids. Per the germline V gene, CDR1 is MNHNS and CDR2 is SASEGT. The CDR3 DNA reads TGTGCCAGCAGTGAAGCGCTTGTCGGGGGCCAGTCCCTCCACTTT. It specifies CASSEALVGGQSLHF.

This chain joins TRBV16 and TRBJ2-7; D ambiguous. The length of the CDR3 is 13 residues. Trimming pared 2 bases from V and 3 bases from J, leaving 8 bases between. Per germline, CDR1 KGHSY and CDR2 FQNENV. The CDR3 DNA sequence: TGTGCCAGCAGCCAACTAGACAACTACGAGCAGTACTTC. This sequence encodes CASSQLDNYEQYF.

The genes are TRBV18 and TRBJ2-5, with 7 bases identical to TRBD2. Germline-derived CDR1 and CDR2 are KGHSH and LQKENI. The trim removed 3 bases at V and 5 bases at J, leaving 6 bases unmatched. The CDR3 spans 14 residues. CDR3 nucleotides: TGTGCCAGCTCACCCGGACTAGGATTGGAGACCCAGTACTTC. Amino acids: CASSPGLGLETQYF.

The CDR3 DNA is TGTGCCAGCAGTTTGGTAGGGAGAAGCACAGATACGCAGTATTTT. The encoded protein is CASSLVGRSTDTQYF. This sequence joins TRBV28 and TRBJ2-3, with D possibly being TRBD2 (5 bases). There are 15 residues in the CDR3. Per the germline V gene, CDR1 is MDHEN and CDR2 is SYDVKM. V lost 3 bases to trimming and J lost 0 bases, with 10 bases between them.

This clone has just a few counts. The chain combines TRBV7-9 with TRBJ1-2, with 9 positions matching TRBD1. Germline values: CDR1 SEHNR, CDR2 FQNEAQ (reference sequence). This CDR3 contains 15 residues. Unmatched junction bases numbered 13, after V lost 6 bases and J lost 8 bases. CDR3 loop: CASRREDRGAGGYTF. CDR3 DNA: TGTGCCAGCAGACGCGAGGACAGGGGAGCGGGCGGCTACACCTTC.

This chain joins TRBV6-1 and TRBJ2-7, with a weak D call TRBD1 (5 bases). Germline lookup yields CDR1 MNHNS and CDR2 SASEGT. The CDR3 runs 13 residues. V gave up 8 bases and J gave up 5 bases, with 16 bases separating them. The CDR3: CASGAAGINEQYF. The CDR3 DNA is TGTGCCAGCGGGGCAGCAGGTATCAACGAGCAGTACTTC.

The DNA of the CDR3 is TGTGCCAGCAGACCCCTCCCGGGACAGGAGCTACAAGCTTTCTTT. Translation gives CASRPLPGQELQAFF. The chain joins TRBV7-8 to TRBJ1-1; 8 nucleotides align to TRBD1. Germline V lookup: CDR1 SGHVS, CDR2 FQNEAQ. V dropped 6 bases and J dropped 9; count of bases not matched to a gene: 15. This CDR3 is 15 amino acids long.

This chain joins TRBV6-6 and TRBJ1-1; maybe TRBD1 (6 bases). V was shortened by 6 bases and J by 8 bases, with 16 bases between the two germline ends. The germline V gene has CDR1 MNHNY and CDR2 SVGAGI (reference sequence). The CDR3 loop spans 13 amino acids. CDR3 protein: CASSATGTPEAFF. The DNA for the CDR3 is TGTGCCAGCAGCGCCACAGGGACCCCCGAAGCTTTCTTT.

V usage is TRBV7-8 and J usage is TRBJ2-1; TRBD1 matches at 8 bases. V shed 1 base, J shed 2 bases, and the junction held 4 bases outside the gene matches. The CDR3 is 16 residues long. CDR1 is SGHVS and CDR2 is FQNEAQ in the germline V gene. The CDR3 nucleotides are TGTGCCAGCAGCTTAGAGGCAGGGGGCACCTACAATGAGCAGTTCTTC. It codes for CASSLEAGGTYNEQFF.